The present T cell receptor (beta chain) was sequenced within a study of T-cell reconstitution after alpha-beta-depleted transplantation in children. Unique molecular identifiers featured in how the TCRbeta library was prepared. TCRdb re-analysed the PCR reads in MiXCR, keeping a single row per CDR3 protein. The sample includes 45,000 to 50,000 distinct CDR3 sequences, roughly 52% seen only once; the top ten take 30% to 40%. V was shortened by 8 bases and J by 2 bases, with 23 bases between the two germline ends. Germline CDR1 SGHTA, CDR2 FQGNSA. The CDR3 runs to 17 residues. Regarding the study as a whole: It was surviving recipient T cells and thymic progenitors that gave some patients high TCRbeta diversity at day 60. Most T-cell counts and diversity one year after the transplant came from T cells that were newly produced.

As concerns this clonotype: The antigen is unknown.

This receptor was identified in a boy younger than two with SCID, due to receive a stem cell transplant. The rearrangement joins TRBV7-2 to TRBJ2-3; either TRBD1 or TRBD2 may fit D (5 bases each). The specimen comprised peripheral blood, sampled before TCRalphabeta/CD19-depleted stem cell transplant. For the CDR3, the DNA is TGTGCCAGCGCTACGTACGAGGGGATCCCGCCCACAGATACGCAGTATTTT. Encoded protein: CASATYEGIPPTDTQYF.